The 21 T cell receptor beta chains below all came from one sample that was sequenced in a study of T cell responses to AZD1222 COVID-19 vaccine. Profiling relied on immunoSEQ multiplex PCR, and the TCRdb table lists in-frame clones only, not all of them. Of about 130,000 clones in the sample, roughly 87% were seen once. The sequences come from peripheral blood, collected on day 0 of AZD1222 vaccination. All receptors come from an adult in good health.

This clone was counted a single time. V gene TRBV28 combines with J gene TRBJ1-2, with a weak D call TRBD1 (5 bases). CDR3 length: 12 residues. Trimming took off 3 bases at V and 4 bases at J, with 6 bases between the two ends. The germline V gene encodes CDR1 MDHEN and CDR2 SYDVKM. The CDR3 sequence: CASSLDTYGYTF. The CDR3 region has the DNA TGTGCCAGCAGTTTGGACACCTATGGCTACACCTTC.

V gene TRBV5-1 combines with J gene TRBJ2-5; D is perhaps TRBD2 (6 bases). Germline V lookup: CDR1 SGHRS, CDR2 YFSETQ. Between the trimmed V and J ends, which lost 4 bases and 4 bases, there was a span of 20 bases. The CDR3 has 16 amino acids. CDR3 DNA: TGCGCCAGCAGCACCCCTTCGGAGGGCTCGACAGAGACCCAGTACTTC. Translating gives CASSTPSEGSTETQYF.

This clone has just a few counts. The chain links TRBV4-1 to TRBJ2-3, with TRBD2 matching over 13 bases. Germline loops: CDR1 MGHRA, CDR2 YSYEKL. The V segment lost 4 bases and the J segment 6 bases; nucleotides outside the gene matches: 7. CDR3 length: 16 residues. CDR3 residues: CASSRAGLAGPDTQYF. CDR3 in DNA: TGCGCCAGCAGCCGAGCGGGACTAGCGGGGCCCGATACGCAGTATTTT.

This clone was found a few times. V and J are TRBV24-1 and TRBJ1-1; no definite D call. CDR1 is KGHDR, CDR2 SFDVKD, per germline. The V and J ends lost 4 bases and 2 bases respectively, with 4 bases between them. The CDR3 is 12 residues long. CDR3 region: CATSDPNTEAFF. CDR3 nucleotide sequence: TGTGCCACCAGTGACCCTAACACTGAAGCTTTCTTT.

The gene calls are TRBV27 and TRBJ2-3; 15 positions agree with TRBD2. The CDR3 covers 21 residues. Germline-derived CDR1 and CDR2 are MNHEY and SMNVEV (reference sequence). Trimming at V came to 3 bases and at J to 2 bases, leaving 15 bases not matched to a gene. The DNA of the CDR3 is TGTGCCAGCAGTTTCTCCTTCTACGGGACTAGCGGGGGGCAGCTCACAGATACGCAGTATTTT. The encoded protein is CASSFSFYGTSGGQLTDTQYF.

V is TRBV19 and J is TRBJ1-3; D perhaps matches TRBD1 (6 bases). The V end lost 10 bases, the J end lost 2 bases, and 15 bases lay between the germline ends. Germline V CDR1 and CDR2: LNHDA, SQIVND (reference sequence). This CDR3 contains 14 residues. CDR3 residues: CATNRDTPGNTIYF. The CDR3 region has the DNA TGTGCCACCAACCGGGACACTCCTGGAAACACCATATATTTT.

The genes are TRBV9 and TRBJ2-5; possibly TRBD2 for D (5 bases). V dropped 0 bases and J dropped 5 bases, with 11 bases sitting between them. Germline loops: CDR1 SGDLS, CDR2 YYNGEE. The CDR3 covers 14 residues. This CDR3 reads CASSVELAFETQYF. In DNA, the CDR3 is TGTGCCAGCAGCGTAGAGTTAGCGTTCGAGACCCAGTACTTC.

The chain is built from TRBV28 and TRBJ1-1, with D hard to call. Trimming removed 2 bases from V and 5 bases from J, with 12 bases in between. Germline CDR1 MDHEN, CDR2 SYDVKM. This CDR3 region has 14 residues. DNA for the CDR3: TGTGCCAGCAGTTTAGCCGGGCCGGGAACTGAAGCTTTCTTT. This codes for CASSLAGPGTEAFF.

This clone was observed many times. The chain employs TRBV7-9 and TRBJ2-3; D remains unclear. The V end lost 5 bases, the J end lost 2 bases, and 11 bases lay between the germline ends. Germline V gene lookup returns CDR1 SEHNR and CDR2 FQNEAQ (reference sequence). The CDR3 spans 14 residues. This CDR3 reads CASSAAGDTDTQYF. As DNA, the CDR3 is TGTGCCAGCAGCGCCGCTGGTGACACAGATACGCAGTATTTT.

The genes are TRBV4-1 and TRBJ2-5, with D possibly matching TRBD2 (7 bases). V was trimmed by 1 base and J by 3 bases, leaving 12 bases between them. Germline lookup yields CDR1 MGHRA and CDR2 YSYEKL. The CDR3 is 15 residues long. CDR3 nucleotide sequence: TGCGCCAGCAGCCAAGCTCGCGGGGGCGAAGAGACCCAGTACTTC. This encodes CASSQARGGEETQYF.

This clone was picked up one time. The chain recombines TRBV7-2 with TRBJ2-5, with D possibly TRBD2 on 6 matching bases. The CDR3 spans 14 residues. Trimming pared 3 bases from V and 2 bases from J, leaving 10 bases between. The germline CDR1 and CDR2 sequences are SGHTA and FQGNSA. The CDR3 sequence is CASSFSGAQETQYF. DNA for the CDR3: TGTGCCAGCAGCTTTAGCGGAGCGCAAGAGACCCAGTACTTC.

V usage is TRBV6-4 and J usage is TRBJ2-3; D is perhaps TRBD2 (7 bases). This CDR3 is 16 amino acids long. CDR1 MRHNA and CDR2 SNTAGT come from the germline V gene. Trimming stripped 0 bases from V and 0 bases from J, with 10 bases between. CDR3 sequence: CASSDSAGASTDTQYF. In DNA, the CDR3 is TGTGCCAGCAGTGACTCGGCGGGGGCTAGCACAGATACGCAGTATTTT.

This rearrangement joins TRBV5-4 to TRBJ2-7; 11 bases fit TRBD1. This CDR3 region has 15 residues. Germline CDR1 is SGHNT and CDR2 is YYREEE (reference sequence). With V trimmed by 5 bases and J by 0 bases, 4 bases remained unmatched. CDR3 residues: CASRSGQGASYEQYF. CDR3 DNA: TGTGCCAGCAGATCCGGACAGGGGGCCTCCTACGAGCAGTACTTC.

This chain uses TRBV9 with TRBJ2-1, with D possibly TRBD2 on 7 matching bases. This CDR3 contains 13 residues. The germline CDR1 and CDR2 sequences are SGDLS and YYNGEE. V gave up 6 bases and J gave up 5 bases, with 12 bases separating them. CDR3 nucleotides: TGTGCCAGCAACAGGGACTACCACAATGAGCAGTTCTTC. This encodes CASNRDYHNEQFF.

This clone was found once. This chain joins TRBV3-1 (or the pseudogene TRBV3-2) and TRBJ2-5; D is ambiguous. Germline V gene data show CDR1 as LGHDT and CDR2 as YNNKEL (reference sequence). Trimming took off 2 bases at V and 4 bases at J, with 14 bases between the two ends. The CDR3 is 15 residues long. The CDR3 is CASSQKGDFGETQYF. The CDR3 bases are TGTGCCAGCAGCCAAAAGGGTGATTTCGGAGAGACCCAGTACTTC.

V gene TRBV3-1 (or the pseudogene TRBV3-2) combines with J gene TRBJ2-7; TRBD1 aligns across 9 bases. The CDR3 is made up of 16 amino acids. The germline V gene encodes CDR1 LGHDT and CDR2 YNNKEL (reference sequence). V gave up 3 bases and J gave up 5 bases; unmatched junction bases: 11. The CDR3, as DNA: TGTGCCAGCAGCCATACAGGGGGCGGGGTTGGAAACGAGCAGTACTTC. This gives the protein CASSHTGGGVGNEQYF.

The CDR3 protein is CASSRLGSSYNSPLHF. In DNA form, the CDR3 reads TGTGCCAGCAGCCGGTTGGGGTCCTCCTATAATTCACCCCTCCACTTT. The chain combines TRBV27 with TRBJ1-6; D not certain. V was pared by 6 bases and J by 0 bases, with 12 bases between. The CDR3 is 16 amino acids. CDR1 is MNHEY and CDR2 is SMNVEV in the germline V gene (reference sequence).

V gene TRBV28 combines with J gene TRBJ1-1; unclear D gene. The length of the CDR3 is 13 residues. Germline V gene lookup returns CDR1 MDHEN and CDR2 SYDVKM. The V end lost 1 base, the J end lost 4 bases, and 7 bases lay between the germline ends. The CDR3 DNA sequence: TGTGCCAGCAGTTTATTTGCGGGCACTGAAGCTTTCTTT. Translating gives CASSLFAGTEAFF.

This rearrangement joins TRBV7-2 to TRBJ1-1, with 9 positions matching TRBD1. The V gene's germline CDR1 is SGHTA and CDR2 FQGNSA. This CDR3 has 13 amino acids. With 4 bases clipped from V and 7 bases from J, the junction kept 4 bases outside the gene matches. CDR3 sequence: CASSSTGGGEAFF. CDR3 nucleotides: TGTGCCAGCAGCTCTACAGGGGGCGGTGAAGCTTTCTTT.

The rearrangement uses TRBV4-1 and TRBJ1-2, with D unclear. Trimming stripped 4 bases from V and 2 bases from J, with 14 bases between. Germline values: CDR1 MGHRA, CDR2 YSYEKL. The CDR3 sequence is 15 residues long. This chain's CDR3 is CASSLRQTANYGYTF. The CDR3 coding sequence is TGCGCCAGCAGCCTCCGCCAAACGGCCAACTATGGCTACACCTTC.

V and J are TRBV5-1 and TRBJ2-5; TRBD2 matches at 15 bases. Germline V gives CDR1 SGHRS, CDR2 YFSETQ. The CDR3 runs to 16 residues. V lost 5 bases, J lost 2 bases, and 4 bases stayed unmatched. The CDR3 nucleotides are TGCGCCAGCAGGACCGGGACTAGCGGGGGGCAAGAGACCCAGTACTTC. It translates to CASRTGTSGGQETQYF.